A single sample is the source of the 2 T cell receptor beta chains below, sequenced in a study of T-cell reconstitution after alpha-beta-depleted transplantation in children. Unique molecular identifiers were used in preparing the TCRbeta library. MiXCR, applied by TCRdb to the PCR reads, yields one record per CDR3 protein. Among roughly 610,000 distinct CDR3 sequences, approximately 10% were seen once, and the ten largest hold about 4.3%. The sample here was PBMCs from the stem cell graft donor, taken from the stem cell graft. The receptors originated from a human donor who donated a stem cell graft to a child with acute myeloid leukemia.

This clonotype was counted only a few times. The chain combines TRBV4-2 with TRBJ1-6; D is possibly TRBD1 (6 bases). This CDR3 region has 12 residues. The germline CDR1 and CDR2 sequences are LGHNA and YNFKEQ. Deletions cut 4 bases from V and 16 bases from J, with 14 bases between. The CDR3 is CASSPAGGLLHF. CDR3 DNA: TGTGCCAGCAGCCCTGCCGGGGGCCTACTCCACTTT.

This clonotype showed up many times. The chain combines TRBV6-5 with TRBJ1-3; D unresolved. V dropped 6 bases and J dropped 2 bases, with 8 bases sitting between them. This CDR3 comprises 13 residues. Germline V CDR1 and CDR2: MNHEY, SVGAGI. This CDR3 reads CASSPRAGNTIYF. For the CDR3, the DNA is TGTGCCAGCAGCCCAAGGGCTGGAAACACCATATATTTT.